These 18 T cell receptor beta chains share one sample of origin, sequenced in a study of cytomegalovirus exposure and HLA in healthy donors. In the PCR, 60 Vbeta and 13 Jbeta primers were used. Generated by immunoSEQ multiplex PCR, the TCRdb table keeps only in-frame clones and is missing some. The sample shows 40,000 or so clones, 74% of them seen only once. The sample comprised PBMCs. Receptors were obtained from a man aged 25 to 40 in good health and CMV-seronegative.

The chain joins TRBV4-1 to TRBJ2-3; the match to TRBD2 covers 13 bases. V was clipped by 1 base and J by 0 bases; unmatched bases: 4. Germline CDR1 is MGHRA and CDR2 is YSYEKL. The CDR3 extends over 18 amino acids. The CDR3 nucleotides read TGCGCCAGCAGCCAAGGGACTAGCGGGAGTTGGAGCACAGATACGCAGTATTTT. Residues: CASSQGTSGSWSTDTQYF.

The J gene is TRBJ2-5, the V gene TRBV25-1; no definite D call. Trimming took off 5 bases at V and 11 bases at J, with 12 bases between the two ends. In germline, CDR1 is MGHDK, CDR2 SYGVNS. This CDR3 is 11 amino acids long. The CDR3 sequence: CASSPHQEQYF. The CDR3 coding sequence is TGTGCCAGCAGTCCGCATCAAGAGCAGTACTTC.

The chain couples TRBV10-3 to TRBJ1-2; 9 nucleotides align to TRBD1. This CDR3 contains 16 residues. With 2 bases clipped from V and 8 bases from J, the junction kept 12 bases outside the gene matches. CDR1 and CDR2 from the germline V gene are ENHRY and SYGVKD. The CDR3 region has the DNA TGTGCCATCAGTGAGGCCGTGCGAACAGGGGGCGGGGGCTACACCTTC. It translates to CAISEAVRTGGGGYTF.

This chain joins TRBV7-9 and TRBJ1-1; D possibly corresponds to TRBD1 (6 bases). Germline V CDR1 and CDR2: SEHNR, FQNEAQ (reference sequence). Deletions cut 5 bases from V and 4 bases from J, with 11 bases between. The CDR3 has 13 amino acids. CDR3 sequence: CASSPMGATEAFF. The DNA of the CDR3 is TGTGCCAGCAGCCCCATGGGGGCCACTGAAGCTTTCTTT.

The chain employs TRBV7-9 and TRBJ2-7; D gene ambiguous. Germline V gene sequence: CDR1 SEHNR, CDR2 FQNEAQ (reference sequence). This CDR3 region has 13 residues. The germline V and J ends were trimmed by 1 base and 3 bases, with 7 bases remaining between them. In DNA, the CDR3 is TGTGCCAGCAGCTTAGAGAACAGCTACGAGCAGTACTTC. Residues: CASSLENSYEQYF.

This clone was seen only a few times. The rearrangement joins TRBV19 to TRBJ1-1, with D possibly being TRBD1 (6 bases). From germline, CDR1 is LNHDA and CDR2 SQIVND (reference sequence). There are 16 residues in the CDR3. Between the trimmed V and J ends, which lost 1 base and 5 bases, there was a span of 17 bases. The CDR3 sequence: CASSIGGGLRGTEAFF. CDR3 bases: TGTGCCAGTAGTATAGGCGGGGGGCTTCGTGGAACTGAAGCTTTCTTT.

The chain recombines TRBV6-4 with TRBJ1-1; TRBD1 matches 9 bases. This CDR3 is 18 amino acids long. CDR1 and CDR2 from the germline V gene are MRHNA and SNTAGT. The junction had 14 bases not matched to a gene; V was cut back by 4 bases and J by 2 bases. The CDR3 sequence: CASSGGDRVGGTNTEAFF. The CDR3 coding sequence is TGTGCCAGCAGTGGGGGGGACAGGGTTGGTGGAACAAACACTGAAGCTTTCTTT.

This chain connects TRBV19 to TRBJ2-7; 7 bases are shared with TRBD2. CDR1 and CDR2 (germline): LNHDA, SQIVND (reference sequence). Trimming removed 3 bases from V and 3 bases from J; junction bases left unmatched: 2. The CDR3 has 13 residues. CDR3 in DNA: TGTGCCAGTAGTATGGGGGAGGGCTACGAGCAGTACTTC. This translates into CASSMGEGYEQYF.

The CDR3 region has the DNA TGTGCCAGTAGTATAAAACAGGGGAATGAGCAGTTCTTC. Amino acid sequence: CASSIKQGNEQFF. This chain uses TRBV19 with TRBJ2-1, with TRBD1 matching over 7 bases. Per germline, CDR1 LNHDA and CDR2 SQIVND (reference sequence). The V segment lost 2 bases and the J segment 7 bases; nucleotides outside the gene matches: 2. CDR3 size: 13 residues.

The CDR3 DNA reads TGTGCCAGCAGCTCCTACGGGGGGGACCAAGAGACCCAGTACTTC. Translated, it gives CASSSYGGDQETQYF. The chain recombines TRBV11-2 with TRBJ2-5; 8 positions match TRBD2. V was clipped by 4 bases and J by 0 bases; unmatched bases: 4. There are 15 residues in the CDR3. Germline V gene lookup returns CDR1 SGHAT and CDR2 FQNNGV.

V gene TRBV29-1 combines with J gene TRBJ2-1, with TRBD1 matching over 9 bases. CDR3 length equals 14 residues. The J segment lost 15 bases and the V segment lost 5 bases, leaving 17 bases of the junction unmatched. Germline V gene data show CDR1 as SQVTM and CDR2 as ANQGSEA. The CDR3 protein is CSVIVMRRGTGRFF. The CDR3 bases are TGCAGCGTTATCGTTATGAGAAGGGGGACAGGGCGGTTCTTC.

The CDR3 here is CASSYSRTGGGDTQYF. The CDR3 DNA is TGTGCCAGCAGTTACTCGAGGACAGGGGGGGGAGATACGCAGTATTTT. The chain couples TRBV6-5 to TRBJ2-3; 10 nucleotides match TRBD1. V dropped 0 bases and J dropped 5; count of bases not matched to a gene: 5. CDR3 length equals 16 residues. Germline V gives CDR1 MNHEY, CDR2 SVGAGI.

The J gene is TRBJ2-3, the V gene TRBV5-4; 10 positions agree with TRBD2. CDR3 size: 15 residues. V shed 0 bases and J 6 bases; nucleotides not matched to a gene: 4. The germline gives CDR1 SGHNT, CDR2 YYREEE (reference sequence). The CDR3: CASSLGGSGRDTQYF. CDR3 DNA: TGTGCCAGCAGCTTGGGTGGTAGCGGGAGGGATACGCAGTATTTT.

This clone was observed a few times. The chain uses TRBV11-2 and TRBJ2-6, with D possibly matching TRBD1 (6 bases). Trimming took off 10 bases at V and 0 bases at J, with 13 bases between the two ends. Per germline, CDR1 SGHAT and CDR2 FQNNGV. The CDR3 sequence is 15 residues long. The CDR3: CATSGHTSGANVLTF. Written as DNA, the CDR3 is TGTGCCACCTCGGGACATACCTCTGGGGCCAACGTCCTGACTTTC.

This sequence joins TRBV18 and TRBJ2-2; D possibly corresponds to TRBD2 (5 bases). The V and J ends lost 0 bases and 4 bases respectively, with 9 bases between them. In germline, CDR1 is KGHSH, CDR2 LQKENI. The CDR3 is 15 residues long. CDR3 sequence: CASSPPGSGTGELFF. CDR3 DNA sequence: TGTGCCAGCTCACCACCAGGAAGCGGCACCGGGGAGCTGTTTTTT.

J is TRBJ1-3 and V is TRBV5-1; D is possibly TRBD1 (6 bases). Germline V lookup: CDR1 SGHRS, CDR2 YFSETQ. Trimming pared 4 bases from V and 3 bases from J, leaving 14 bases between. The CDR3 sequence is 15 residues long. The CDR3 DNA reads TGCGCCAGCAGCCCCGTGACAGGCTTTGGAAACACCATATATTTT. As protein: CASSPVTGFGNTIYF.

As DNA, the CDR3 is TGTGCCAGCCTGCGAACCTACACTGAAGCTTTCTTT. It yields the protein CASLRTYTEAFF. The chain employs TRBV6-1 and TRBJ1-1; D is undetermined. In germline, CDR1 is MNHNS, CDR2 SASEGT. The CDR3 runs 12 residues. V lost 8 bases, J lost 3 bases, and 10 bases lay in between.

CDR3 bases: TGCGCCAGCAGCCAAGATCAGTTTGCGGATGAGCAGTTCTTC. Translation: CASSQDQFADEQFF. The rearrangement joins TRBV4-1 to TRBJ2-1; D is undetermined. The germline gives CDR1 MGHRA, CDR2 YSYEKL. The V and J ends lost 0 bases and 8 bases respectively, with 11 bases between them. The CDR3 covers 14 residues.